Below are 6 T cell receptor beta chains sequenced from a single sample in a study of fetal regulatory T cell absence and autoimmunity. The table came from immunoSEQ multiplex PCR; TCRdb's copy has only in-frame clones and leaves some out. The table has about 95,000 clones, less than 80% seen once; the top ten hold less than 2.5%. The sample comprised pancreas tissue. These receptors came from a male donor with IPEX syndrome.

This clone was seen only a few times. The rearrangement joins TRBV6-5 to TRBJ1-6, with 7 bases fitting TRBD1. The V gene end was trimmed by 2 bases and the J gene end by 11 bases; junction bases not matched to a gene: 3. Germline CDR1 is MNHEY and CDR2 is SVGAGI. The CDR3 runs 13 residues. The CDR3 nucleotides are TGTGCCAGCAGTTACAGGGGGCGCACACCCCTCCACTTT. It translates to CASSYRGRTPLHF.

This chain connects TRBV4-1 to TRBJ2-7; the D gene is possibly TRBD2 (6 bases). V gave up 1 base and J gave up 7 bases, with 17 bases separating them. Looked up from germline, CDR1 is MGHRA and CDR2 is YSYEKL. The CDR3 has 15 amino acids. As DNA, the CDR3 is TGCGCCAGCAGCCAAGTAGGCCAGGGAGGTTGGGAGCAGTACTTC. Protein sequence: CASSQVGQGGWEQYF.

This clone was counted between two and nine times. The CDR3 region is CASSQDRATEQYF. CDR3 bases: TGCGCCAGCAGCCAGGACAGGGCGACCGAGCAGTACTTC. The chain carries TRBV4-1 and TRBJ2-7; 8 bases agree with TRBD1. Trimming removed 3 bases from V and 6 bases from J; junction bases left unmatched: 4. The germline V gene encodes CDR1 MGHRA and CDR2 YSYEKL. The CDR3 covers 13 residues.

The chain has TRBV5-1 and TRBJ2-2, with 8 bases fitting TRBD2. This CDR3 contains 15 residues. CDR1 and CDR2 from the germline V gene are SGHRS and YFSETQ. With V trimmed by 1 base and J by 4 bases, 3 bases remained unmatched. The CDR3 region is CASSLTSGVTGELFF. The CDR3 coding sequence is TGCGCCAGCAGCTTGACTAGCGGAGTCACCGGGGAGCTGTTTTTT.

This sequence joins TRBV4-2 and TRBJ2-7; no clear D gene. V gave up 0 bases and J gave up 6 bases, with 3 bases separating them. Germline V gene data show CDR1 as LGHNA and CDR2 as YNFKEQ. The CDR3 loop spans 11 amino acids. The CDR3 is CASSQEGEQYF. The CDR3 nucleotides are TGTGCCAGCAGCCAAGAGGGCGAGCAGTACTTC.

The gene calls are TRBV5-6 and TRBJ1-2; 7 bases line up with TRBD1. J gave up 3 bases and V 4 bases, and 6 bases lay outside the gene matches. CDR3 size: 14 residues. CDR1 is SGHDT, CDR2 YYEEEE, per germline. CDR3 sequence (DNA): TGTGCCAGCAGCCCGGGCACAGGGGACTATGGCTACACCTTC. This gives the protein CASSPGTGDYGYTF. Combining the CDR3 with reference TRBV5-6 and TRBJ1-2 gives the whole variable domain DAGVTQSPTHLIKTRGQQVTLRCSPKSGHDTVSWYQQALGQGPQFIFQYYEEEERQRGNFPDRFSGHQFPNYSSELNVNALLLGDSALYLCASSPGTGDYGYTFGSGTRLTVV.